The present T cell receptor (beta chain) was sequenced within a study of cytomegalovirus exposure and HLA in healthy donors. Per germline, CDR1 MNHNY and CDR2 SVGAGI (reference sequence). V was clipped by 6 bases and J by 5 bases, with 20 bases between them. The CDR3 is made up of 16 amino acids. PCR used 60 Vbeta primers and 13 Jbeta primers. The assay was immunoSEQ multiplex PCR, and TCRdb's table has in-frame clones only and misses some. Found here are fewer than 85,000 clones, 72% of them singletons; the top ten hold approximately 12%. Sample: PBMCs. This chain uses TRBV6-6 with TRBJ2-1, with TRBD2 as a possible D gene (6 bases). The clonotype originates from a woman between 35 and 50 years old in good health and CMV-seropositive. In DNA form, the CDR3 reads TGTGCCAGCAGCCGAGGCCGCGGGGACCCCAACAATGAGCAGTTCTTC. As protein: CASSRGRGDPNNEQFF.